A single sample is the source of the 6 T cell receptor beta chains below, sequenced in a study of regulatory T cells in long-lasting Graves disease. As for time point: newly diagnosed GD, antithyroid drugs for less than 3 months. The TCR library was made from RNA extracted from PBMCs. Through Arm-PCR of CDR3 regions and iRepertoire HTBI primers, TCR beta libraries were built. TCRdb independently ran MiXCR on the multiplex PCR reads; one entry per CDR3 protein. Of 350,000 to 400,000 distinct CDR3 sequences listed, roughly 15% are singletons. Sequenced here: peripheral blood mononuclear cells (PBMCs), sampled at new diagnosis, from a patient treated with antithyroid drugs. These receptor sequences come from a female donor with Graves disease.

This clonotype occurred many times. The CDR3 loop is CAWSVNGVSYSPLHF. CDR3 bases: TGTGCCTGGAGTGTAAATGGGGTGTCTTATTCACCCCTCCACTTT. The chain combines TRBV30 with TRBJ1-6; D unresolved. V dropped 0 bases and J dropped 8 bases, with 14 bases sitting between them. The length of the CDR3 is 15 residues. The germline V gene has CDR1 GTSNPN and CDR2 SVGIG (reference sequence).

This clonotype showed up many times. V is TRBV10-3 and J is TRBJ1-2; 7 nucleotides line up with TRBD1. The J segment lost 8 bases and the V segment lost 1 base, leaving 7 bases of the junction unmatched. The CDR3 loop spans 14 amino acids. Germline V gene lookup returns CDR1 ENHRY and CDR2 SYGVKD. The CDR3 DNA sequence: TGTGCCATCAGTGAGTTCTGGACAGGAGGAGGCTACACCTTC. Translating it yields CAISEFWTGGGYTF.

The chain carries TRBV7-2 and TRBJ2-5, with 10 nucleotides matching TRBD2. The V gene end was trimmed by 5 bases and the J gene end by 10 bases; junction bases not matched to a gene: 19. CDR3 size: 17 residues. Germline lookup yields CDR1 SGHTA and CDR2 FQGNSA. CDR3 sequence: CASSGPFANSGRANQYF. Written as DNA, the CDR3 is TGTGCCAGCAGCGGCCCCTTCGCCAACAGCGGGAGGGCTAACCAGTACTTC.

This clonotype was seen a few times. The chain is built from TRBV7-2 and TRBJ2-5; 7 nucleotides align to TRBD2. CDR1 and CDR2 from the germline V gene are SGHTA and FQGNSA. V gave up 1 base and J gave up 2 bases; unmatched junction bases: 4. This CDR3 is 15 amino acids long. The CDR3 DNA reads as TGTGCCAGCAGCTTAGTGGCTAGCGGACAAGAGACCCAGTACTTC. Residues: CASSLVASGQETQYF. Drawing the rest from reference TRBV7-2 and TRBJ2-5, the complete variable domain is GAGVSQSPSNKVTEKGKDVELRCDPISGHTALYWYRQSLGQGLEFLIYFQGNSAPDKSGLPSDRFSAERTGGSVSTLTIQRTQQEDSAVYLCASSLVASGQETQYFGPGTRLLVL.

This clonotype showed up many times. The chain couples TRBV6-1 to TRBJ1-1, with D maybe TRBD1 (5 bases). The CDR3 has 13 residues. Germline CDR1 MNHNS, CDR2 SASEGT. The ends were cut back, 3 bases at V and 11 bases at J, with 16 bases in the middle. As DNA, the CDR3 is TGTGCCAGCAGTGAGTCTTCGGGGCGGCAGGCTTTCTTT. Protein product: CASSESSGRQAFF.

At least ten counts were recorded for this clonotype. The V call is TRBV6-1, the J call TRBJ2-3, with TRBD1 matching over 11 bases. Trimming removed 1 base from V and 4 bases from J; junction bases left unmatched: 1. This CDR3 is built from 15 residues. The V gene's germline CDR1 is MNHNS and CDR2 SASEGT. CDR3: CASSEGTGGADTQYF. CDR3 DNA: TGTGCCAGCAGTGAAGGGACAGGGGGCGCAGATACGCAGTATTTT.